One sample yielded the 2 T cell receptor beta chains listed below, sequenced in a study of human T cells and chemical hapten exposure. MiXCR, run by TCRdb on the RACE reads, gives a single entry per CDR3 protein. Seen here are roughly 32,000 distinct CDR3 sequences, 5.8% observed once, and the top ten hold roughly 5.9%. Time point given: patch test 3, about 24 weeks after DPC sensitization. The treatment was: therapeutic diphenylcyclopropenone sensitization with weekly scalp DPC. The sequencing used whole blood, collected in connection with sensitization to the hapten diphenylcyclopropenone (DPC). These receptors came from a man aged 25 to 40 with alopecia areata. Some clones in this sample may be carry-over from other donors' samples.

This clonotype has a count of ten or more. The chain recombines TRBV11-1 with TRBJ2-3, with 9 nucleotides matching TRBD1. Germline V gene data show CDR1 as SGHAT and CDR2 as FQDESV (reference sequence). The trim removed 5 bases at V and 4 bases at J, leaving 7 bases unmatched. This CDR3 comprises 15 residues. The CDR3 DNA follows: TGTGCCAGCAGCAAAACGGGACAGGGACCAGATACGCAGTATTTT. This sequence encodes CASSKTGQGPDTQYF.

With respect to this clonotype: A clone one base away is much larger, so this may be a read error. It is likely a read error, because the conserved phenylalanine at the end of the CDR3 is missing. V usage is TRBV20-1 and J usage is TRBJ2-2, with D unclear. V lost 2 bases and J 3 bases, leaving 7 bases between the germline ends. In germline, CDR1 is DFQATT, CDR2 SNEGSKA (reference sequence). The CDR3 is made up of 13 amino acids. CDR3 coding DNA: TGCAGTGCTAGAAGGCAGTACACCGGGGAGCTGTTTTTA. This sequence encodes CSARRQYTGELFL.